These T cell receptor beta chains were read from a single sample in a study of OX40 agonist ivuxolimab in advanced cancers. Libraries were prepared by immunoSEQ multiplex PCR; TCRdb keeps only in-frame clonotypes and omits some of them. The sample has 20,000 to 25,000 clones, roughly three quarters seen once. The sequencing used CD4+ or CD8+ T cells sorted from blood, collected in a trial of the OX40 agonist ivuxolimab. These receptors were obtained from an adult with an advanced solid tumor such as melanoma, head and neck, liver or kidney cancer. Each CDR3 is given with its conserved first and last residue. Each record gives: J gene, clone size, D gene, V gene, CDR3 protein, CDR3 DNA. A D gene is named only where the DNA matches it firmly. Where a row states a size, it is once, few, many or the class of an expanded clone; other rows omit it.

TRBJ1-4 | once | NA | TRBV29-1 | CSVDVGEGEKLFF | TGCAGCGTTGACGTAGGGGAAGGGGAAAAACTGTTTTTT
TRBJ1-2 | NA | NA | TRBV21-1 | CASSSGQDYGYTF | TGTGCCAGCAGCTCGGGACAGGACTATGGCTACACCTTC
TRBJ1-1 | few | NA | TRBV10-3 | CAITPSGTEAFF | TGTGCCATCACTCCGTCAGGCACTGAAGCTTTCTTT
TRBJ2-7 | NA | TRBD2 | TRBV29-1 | CSVEFFTSGDSYEQYF | TGCAGCGTTGAATTCTTTACTAGCGGGGACTCCTACGAGCAGTACTTC
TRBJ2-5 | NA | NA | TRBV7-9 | CASSLVVATETQYF | TGTGCCAGCAGCTTAGTAGTAGCAACGGAGACCCAGTACTTC
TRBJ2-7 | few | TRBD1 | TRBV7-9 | CASTADRGEQYF | TGTGCCAGCACCGCGGACAGGGGCGAGCAGTACTTC
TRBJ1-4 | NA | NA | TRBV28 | CASQMRGGLRNEKLFF | TGTGCCAGCCAGATGCGGGGTGGTCTGCGGAATGAAAAACTGTTTTTT
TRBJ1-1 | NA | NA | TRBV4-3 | CASSQDEGLNTEAFF | TGCGCCAGCAGCCAAGATGAGGGATTGAACACTGAAGCTTTCTTT
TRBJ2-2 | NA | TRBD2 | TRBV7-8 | CASSPRTSAGTGELFF | TGTGCCAGCAGCCCCCGGACTAGCGCGGGCACCGGGGAGCTGTTTTTT
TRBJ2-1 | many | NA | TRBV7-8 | CASSVRQLGNNEQFF | TGTGCCAGCAGCGTCAGACAGTTGGGGAACAATGAGCAGTTCTTC
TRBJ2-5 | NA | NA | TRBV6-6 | CASSYSRGGETQYF | TGTGCCAGCAGTTACTCGAGGGGAGGAGAGACCCAGTACTTC
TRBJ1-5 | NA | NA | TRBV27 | CASSLRVGTHSNQPQHF | TGTGCCAGCAGTTTAAGGGTCGGAACACATAGCAATCAGCCCCAGCATTTT